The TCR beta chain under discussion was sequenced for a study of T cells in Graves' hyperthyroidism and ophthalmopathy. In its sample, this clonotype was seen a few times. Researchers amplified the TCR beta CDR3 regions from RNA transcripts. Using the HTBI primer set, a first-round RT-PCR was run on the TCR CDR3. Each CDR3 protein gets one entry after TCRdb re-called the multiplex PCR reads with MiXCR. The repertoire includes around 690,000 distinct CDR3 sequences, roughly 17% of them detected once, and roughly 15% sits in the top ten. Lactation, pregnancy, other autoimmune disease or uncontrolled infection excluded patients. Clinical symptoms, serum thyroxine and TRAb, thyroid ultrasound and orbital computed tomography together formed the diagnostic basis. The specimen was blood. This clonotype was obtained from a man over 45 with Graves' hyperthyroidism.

DNA of the CDR3: TGCAGCGTTGAGTGGTCGGGGGCCCAGAACTCGGAAGCTTTCTTT. Its translation is CSVEWSGAQNSEAFF. The V call is TRBV29-1, the J call TRBJ1-1, with a possible D match to TRBD1 (6 bases). Between the trimmed V and J ends, which lost 3 bases and 8 bases, there was a span of 22 bases. The CDR3 consists of 15 residues. Germline values: CDR1 SQVTM, CDR2 ANQGSEA.